These 18 T cell receptor beta chains came from one sample sequenced in a study of T cell responses to AZD1222 COVID-19 vaccine. Data came from immunoSEQ multiplex PCR; TCRdb stores just in-frame clones and leaves some out. Of over 150,000 clones in the sample, approximately 93% were seen once. Sequenced material: peripheral blood, taken 28 days after the second AZD1222 dose. Every receptor here comes from an adult who received the AZD1222 COVID-19 vaccine.

This chain connects TRBV28 to TRBJ2-7; D is ambiguous. V lost 3 bases and J 1 base, leaving 13 bases between the germline ends. Germline V gene lookup returns CDR1 MDHEN and CDR2 SYDVKM. The CDR3 totals 15 residues. The CDR3 is CASSFPLDGSYEQYF. As DNA, the CDR3 is TGTGCCAGCAGTTTCCCTCTCGACGGGTCCTACGAGCAGTACTTC.

J is TRBJ2-5 and V is TRBV5-1; 8 positions agree with TRBD1. J was trimmed by 1 base and V by 4 bases; bases with no gene match: 9. Germline assignment: CDR1 SGHRS and CDR2 YFSETQ. There are 16 residues in the CDR3. CDR3 DNA: TGCGCCAGCAGCAGCCAGCGTGGGACAGGCCAAGAGACCCAGTACTTC. This gives the protein CASSSQRGTGQETQYF.

V is TRBV29-1 and J is TRBJ1-1; the D is unclear. CDR1 is SQVTM and CDR2 is ANQGSEA in the germline V gene. This CDR3 has 11 amino acids. V gave up 4 bases and J gave up 6 bases, with 9 bases separating them. CDR3 bases: TGCAGCGTTGGACCGAGACCTGAAGCTTTCTTT. Encoded protein: CSVGPRPEAFF. Drawing the rest from reference TRBV29-1 and TRBJ1-1, the complete variable domain is SAVISQKPSRDICQRGTSLTIQCQVDSQVTMMFWYRQQPGQSLTLIATANQGSEATYESGFVIDKFPISRPNLTFSTLTVSNMSPEDSSIYLCSVGPRPEAFFGQGTRLTVV.

The rearrangement joins TRBV10-2 to TRBJ1-1, with 7 bases fitting TRBD1. The length of the CDR3 is 13 residues. The V gene end was trimmed by 6 bases and the J gene end by 7 bases; junction bases not matched to a gene: 8. Germline V gene sequence: CDR1 WSHSY, CDR2 SAAADI. Here the CDR3 reads CASSPGGGVEAFF. DNA of the CDR3: TGCGCCAGCAGCCCAGGGGGGGGAGTTGAAGCTTTCTTT.

The V gene is TRBV11-2, the J gene TRBJ1-1; D is possibly TRBD1 (5 bases). The CDR3 is made up of 14 amino acids. Germline assignment: CDR1 SGHAT and CDR2 FQNNGV. Deletions cut 5 bases from V and 0 bases from J, with 10 bases between. DNA of the CDR3: TGTGCCAGCAGCACGGGACCGGTGAACACTGAAGCTTTCTTT. Its translation: CASSTGPVNTEAFF.

The chain is built from TRBV6-2 or TRBV6-3 and TRBJ2-7; 11 bases match TRBD1. The CDR3 length is 15 residues. Germline V lookup: CDR1 MNHEY, CDR2 SVGEGT. The trim removed 5 bases at V and 5 bases at J, leaving 8 bases unmatched. Here the CDR3 reads CASSGQGAASHEQYF. CDR3 DNA: TGTGCCAGCAGTGGACAGGGGGCGGCAAGTCACGAGCAGTACTTC.

The V call is TRBV5-6, the J call TRBJ1-2, with a tentative D call TRBD1 (5 bases). Germline-derived CDR1 and CDR2 are SGHDT and YYEEEE. The V and J ends lost 4 bases and 12 bases respectively, with 19 bases between them. The CDR3 runs 13 residues. This CDR3 reads CASSLGVVREHTF. The CDR3 bases are TGTGCCAGCAGCCTGGGGGTCGTGAGGGAGCACACCTTC.

The rearrangement uses TRBV12-3 or TRBV12-4 and TRBJ1-2; D not resolved. V lost 6 bases and J 8 bases, leaving 13 bases between the germline ends. The CDR3 extends over 12 amino acids. The CDR3 loop is CASSPGLRGYTF. In nucleotides, the CDR3 is TGTGCCAGCAGCCCGGGCCTCAGGGGCTACACCTTC.

V and J are TRBV3-1 (or the pseudogene TRBV3-2) and TRBJ1-1, with 7 bases identical to TRBD1. Germline values: CDR1 LGHDT, CDR2 YNNKEL (reference sequence). J lost 5 bases, V lost 4 bases, and 13 bases had no gene match. The CDR3 is made up of 16 amino acids. The CDR3 nucleotides are TGTGCCAGCAGCCTCCTGGGACAGCCCCTAGGGACTGAAGCTTTCTTT. Encoded protein: CASSLLGQPLGTEAFF.

The V and J genes are TRBV30 and TRBJ1-6; weak D call: TRBD1 (6 bases). This CDR3 region has 14 residues. Germline CDR1 GTSNPN, CDR2 SVGIG (reference sequence). With 0 bases removed from V and 13 bases from J, the gap between germline ends came to 16 bases. The CDR3 is CAWSVSRGLYPLHF. The CDR3 DNA is TGTGCCTGGAGTGTATCCCGGGGGCTGTATCCCCTCCACTTT.

This clone occurred once. The gene calls are TRBV5-4 and TRBJ1-4, with unresolved D. CDR3 length: 13 residues. V was cut by 5 bases and J by 3 bases, with 8 bases left in between. CDR1 SGHNT and CDR2 YYREEE come from the germline V gene (reference sequence). The CDR3 loop reads CASRGSANEKLFF. In DNA form, the CDR3 reads TGTGCCAGCAGGGGTTCGGCTAATGAAAAACTGTTTTTT.

The J gene is TRBJ2-5, the V gene TRBV5-5; D is ambiguous. The CDR3 runs to 16 residues. V lost 4 bases and J lost 0, with 16 bases in between. Germline lookup yields CDR1 SGHKS and CDR2 YYEKEE (reference sequence). DNA of the CDR3: TGTGCCAGCAGCCCCGGACGAGGCTCGTACCAAGAGACCCAGTACTTC. It specifies CASSPGRGSYQETQYF.

The chain has TRBV7-9 and TRBJ2-7; D remains unclear. V gave up 7 bases and J gave up 3 bases, with 10 bases separating them. The CDR3 covers 12 residues. From germline, CDR1 is SEHNR and CDR2 FQNEAQ (reference sequence). The CDR3 region has the DNA TGTGCCAGCAACACGAGGAACTACGAGCAGTACTTC. This gives the protein CASNTRNYEQYF.

In this sample, this clone turned up a few times. This chain connects TRBV3-1 (or the pseudogene TRBV3-2) to TRBJ1-1; D is undetermined. This CDR3 spans 12 amino acids. Trimming cost V 4 bases and J 4 bases, with 7 bases left between them. Per germline, CDR1 LGHDT and CDR2 YNNKEL (reference sequence). Here the CDR3 reads CASSLSGTEAFF. The CDR3 region has the DNA TGTGCCAGCAGCCTTTCGGGCACTGAAGCTTTCTTT.

This rearrangement joins TRBV5-6 to TRBJ1-5; TRBD1 aligns across 9 bases. CDR1 and CDR2 from the germline V gene are SGHDT and YYEEEE. J lost 3 bases, V lost 3 bases, and 4 bases had no gene match. This CDR3 region has 15 residues. CDR3 coding DNA: TGTGCCAGCAGCTACCGGGACAGGGACAATCAGCCCCAGCATTTT. Amino acid sequence: CASSYRDRDNQPQHF.

The chain links TRBV5-5 to TRBJ1-2; possible D gene TRBD1, 5 bases. The CDR3 consists of 13 residues. CDR1 is SGHKS, CDR2 YYEKEE, per germline (reference sequence). The germline V and J ends were trimmed by 1 base and 6 bases, with 10 bases remaining between them. The CDR3 reads CASSLLLGDGYTF. In DNA form, the CDR3 reads TGTGCCAGCAGCTTGCTCTTAGGGGATGGCTACACCTTC.

In regard to this clone: Other DNA sequences in this specimen translate into the identical CDR3. V usage is TRBV6-5 and J usage is TRBJ1-5; D is perhaps TRBD1 (5 bases). Germline V gene lookup returns CDR1 MNHEY and CDR2 SVGAGI. With 5 bases removed from V and 2 bases from J, the gap between germline ends came to 10 bases. The CDR3 totals 14 residues. The CDR3 DNA reads TGTGCCAGCAGTAAATGGGACGGCAATCAGCCCCAGCATTTT. Translated, it gives CASSKWDGNQPQHF.

This clone appeared once. The chain is built from TRBV18 and TRBJ1-4; D is possibly TRBD1 (6 bases). Germline loops: CDR1 KGHSH, CDR2 LQKENI. The germline V and J ends were trimmed by 6 bases and 5 bases, with 10 bases remaining between them. The CDR3 is 13 amino acids. The CDR3 sequence is CASSSGENEKLFF. In nucleotides, the CDR3 is TGTGCCAGCTCGTCAGGGGAGAATGAAAAACTGTTTTTT.